The clone carrying this T cell receptor beta chain was recorded a few times. Its antigen is as yet unknown. Approximately 9 milliliters of peripheral blood were drawn from each donor into EDTA-treated tubes. Trimming removed 1 base from V and 3 bases from J; junction bases left unmatched: 6. CDR3 length: 16 residues. CDR1 and CDR2 (germline): SGHDT, YYEEEE. The data were obtained in a study of blood T cells in healthy people across ages. Study observations and caveats: Conclusively comparing naive with antigen-experienced cells was impossible with unsorted PBMCs. Long-lived and aged donors differed, with more naive CD4+ cells and higher diversity in the long-lived. As age increased, TCR beta diversity per million T cells fell in a roughly linear fashion.

The authors ran a second PCR of about 6 to 12 cycles using a sample-barcoded 5' primer and a J-beta primer mix. One entry per CDR3 protein, called by TCRdb with MiXCR from the 5' RACE reads. Of hundreds of thousands of distinct CDR3 sequences listed, about 28% were seen once; the top ten hold 15% to 18%. The origin of this receptor is a woman older than 75 in good health. The chain links TRBV5-6 to TRBJ2-3; the match to TRBD2 covers 9 bases. Sequencing was done on a sample of blood. CDR3 in DNA: TGTGCCAGCAGCTTGTCCGCTAGCGGGAAAACAGATACGCAGTATTTT. It yields the protein CASSLSASGKTDTQYF.